Presented here are 14 T cell receptor beta chains from one specimen sequenced in a study of cytomegalovirus exposure and HLA in healthy donors. The PCR contained 60 Vbeta and 13 Jbeta primers. TCRdb keeps only in-frame clones here, not all; method: immunoSEQ multiplex PCR. The sample gives approximately 160,000 clones, about four fifths of which show up once; around 5% is in the top ten. The sample was PBMCs. The receptors stem from a girl aged 10-17 years in good health and CMV-seropositive.

This clone was seen a few times. The chain joins TRBV10-3 to TRBJ1-3; 7 bases map to TRBD1. CDR3 length: 14 residues. V gave up 5 bases and J gave up 4 bases; unmatched junction bases: 5. Germline CDR1 is ENHRY and CDR2 is SYGVKD. The CDR3 sequence is CAISKDRDGNTIYF. In nucleotides, the CDR3 is TGTGCCATCAGTAAAGACAGGGACGGAAACACCATATATTTT.

The J gene is TRBJ1-5, the V gene TRBV27; 7 positions agree with TRBD1. The trim removed 0 bases at V and 4 bases at J, leaving 6 bases unmatched. This CDR3 has 16 amino acids. Germline assignment: CDR1 MNHEY and CDR2 SMNVEV (reference sequence). CDR3 in amino acids: CASSLSIDRVNQPQHF. The DNA for the CDR3 is TGTGCCAGCAGTTTATCCATTGACAGGGTAAATCAGCCCCAGCATTTT.

The chain links TRBV5-4 to TRBJ1-1; D unclear. This CDR3 contains 14 residues. Looked up from germline, CDR1 is SGHNT and CDR2 is YYREEE (reference sequence). Between the trimmed V and J ends, which lost 0 bases and 1 base, there was a span of 7 bases. Written as DNA, the CDR3 is TGTGCCAGCAGCTTGGGACGGGGGAACACTGAAGCTTTCTTT. Its protein product is CASSLGRGNTEAFF.

The J gene is TRBJ1-4, the V gene TRBV30; 7 bases match TRBD1. The CDR3 runs 15 residues. Trimming cost V 2 bases and J 5 bases; bases outside gene matches: 8. Germline V gives CDR1 GTSNPN, CDR2 SVGIG (reference sequence). CDR3 in DNA: TGTGCCTGGAGTACGACAGGGATACCAAATGAAAAACTGTTTTTT. Its translation is CAWSTTGIPNEKLFF.

The V and J genes are TRBV27 and TRBJ1-5; 7 bases agree with TRBD1. V was pared by 5 bases and J by 3 bases, with 7 bases of the junction left unmatched. The CDR3 is made up of 15 amino acids. Looked up from germline, CDR1 is MNHEY and CDR2 is SMNVEV (reference sequence). For the CDR3, the DNA is TGTGCCAGCAGTGCCTCCAGGGGGATCAATCAGCCCCAGCATTTT. This sequence encodes CASSASRGINQPQHF.

The CDR3: CASSLDAEGDSHERDTQYF. The CDR3 coding sequence is TGTGCCAGCAGCTTAGACGCGGAAGGGGACAGCCACGAAAGAGACACCCAGTACTTC. The V call is TRBV7-8, the J call TRBJ2-5; 7 bases line up with TRBD1. The CDR3 extends over 19 amino acids. V trimming: 1 base; J trimming: 8 bases; junction bases outside the gene matches: 22. CDR1 and CDR2 (germline): SGHVS, FQNEAQ.

The V gene is TRBV14, the J gene TRBJ1-2, with TRBD1 as a possible D gene (6 bases). This CDR3 spans 13 amino acids. V lost 5 bases to trimming and J lost 5 bases, with 12 bases between them. In germline, CDR1 is SGHDN, CDR2 FVKESK. CDR3 in DNA: TGTGCCAGCAGCGAGGGGGATCGGTATGGCTACACCTTC. It yields the protein CASSEGDRYGYTF.

The V call is TRBV19, the J call TRBJ1-4, with a weak D call TRBD1 (6 bases). This CDR3 has 15 amino acids. Germline values: CDR1 LNHDA, CDR2 SQIVND (reference sequence). Between the trimmed V and J ends, which lost 6 bases and 0 bases, there was a span of 11 bases. The CDR3 loop reads CASRQNRATNEKLFF. CDR3 sequence (DNA): TGTGCCAGTAGGCAAAACAGGGCAACTAATGAAAAACTGTTTTTT. Drawing the rest from reference TRBV19 and TRBJ1-4, the complete variable domain is DGGITQSPKYLFRKEGQNVTLSCEQNLNHDAMYWYRQDPGQGLRLIYYSQIVNDFQKGDIAEGYSVSREKKESFPLTVTSAQKNPTAFYLCASRQNRATNEKLFFGSGTQLSVL.

This chain joins TRBV2 and TRBJ1-2, with a tentative D call TRBD1 (6 bases). This CDR3 contains 17 residues. V was shortened by 2 bases and J by 1 base, with 17 bases between the two germline ends. Germline CDR1 SNHLY, CDR2 FYNNEI. CDR3 coding DNA: TGTGCCAGCAGTGAACGTATGGCAGGGGAGAGTAACTATGGCTACACCTTC. Amino acid sequence: CASSERMAGESNYGYTF.

The chain links TRBV29-1 to TRBJ1-1, with 7 bases aligning to TRBD1. Germline V CDR1 and CDR2: SQVTM, ANQGSEA. Trimming took 7 bases from V and 2 from J; bases not matched to a gene: 7. The CDR3 extends over 13 amino acids. The CDR3 protein is CSAARGINTEAFF. CDR3 in DNA: TGCAGCGCTGCCAGGGGGATCAACACTGAAGCTTTCTTT.

The chain employs TRBV7-9 and TRBJ1-3; D not certain. V lost 2 bases, J lost 0 bases, and 8 bases lay in between. The CDR3 length is 15 residues. The germline gives CDR1 SEHNR, CDR2 FQNEAQ (reference sequence). CDR3 loop: CASSLMRDSGNTIYF. In DNA form, the CDR3 reads TGTGCCAGCAGCTTAATGCGGGACTCTGGAAACACCATATATTTT.

V gene TRBV28 combines with J gene TRBJ2-3; D ambiguous. V was trimmed by 4 bases and J by 1 base, leaving 6 bases between them. The CDR3 runs 13 residues. Germline lookup yields CDR1 MDHEN and CDR2 SYDVKM. The CDR3 DNA reads as TGTGCCAGCAGTTCCTACCGCACAGATACGCAGTATTTT. Encoded protein: CASSSYRTDTQYF.

There are a few counts of this clone. V and J are TRBV5-5 and TRBJ1-1; the D is unclear. The CDR3 is 14 residues long. Trimming removed 4 bases from V and 0 bases from J, with 10 bases in between. From germline, CDR1 is SGHKS and CDR2 YYEKEE (reference sequence). The chain's CDR3 is CASSVSSLNTEAFF. Here the CDR3 DNA reads TGTGCCAGCAGCGTAAGCTCATTGAACACTGAAGCTTTCTTT.

The rearrangement joins TRBV21-1 to TRBJ2-3; TRBD2 is taken as the D call from the table, unchecked against the DNA. TRBV21-1 is a known pseudogene. This CDR3 region has 16 residues. In nucleotides, the CDR3 is TGTGCCAGCAGCAAAAGGGGGGGTCCCGGTCGAGATACGCAGTATTTT. Translation: CASSKRGGPGRDTQYF.